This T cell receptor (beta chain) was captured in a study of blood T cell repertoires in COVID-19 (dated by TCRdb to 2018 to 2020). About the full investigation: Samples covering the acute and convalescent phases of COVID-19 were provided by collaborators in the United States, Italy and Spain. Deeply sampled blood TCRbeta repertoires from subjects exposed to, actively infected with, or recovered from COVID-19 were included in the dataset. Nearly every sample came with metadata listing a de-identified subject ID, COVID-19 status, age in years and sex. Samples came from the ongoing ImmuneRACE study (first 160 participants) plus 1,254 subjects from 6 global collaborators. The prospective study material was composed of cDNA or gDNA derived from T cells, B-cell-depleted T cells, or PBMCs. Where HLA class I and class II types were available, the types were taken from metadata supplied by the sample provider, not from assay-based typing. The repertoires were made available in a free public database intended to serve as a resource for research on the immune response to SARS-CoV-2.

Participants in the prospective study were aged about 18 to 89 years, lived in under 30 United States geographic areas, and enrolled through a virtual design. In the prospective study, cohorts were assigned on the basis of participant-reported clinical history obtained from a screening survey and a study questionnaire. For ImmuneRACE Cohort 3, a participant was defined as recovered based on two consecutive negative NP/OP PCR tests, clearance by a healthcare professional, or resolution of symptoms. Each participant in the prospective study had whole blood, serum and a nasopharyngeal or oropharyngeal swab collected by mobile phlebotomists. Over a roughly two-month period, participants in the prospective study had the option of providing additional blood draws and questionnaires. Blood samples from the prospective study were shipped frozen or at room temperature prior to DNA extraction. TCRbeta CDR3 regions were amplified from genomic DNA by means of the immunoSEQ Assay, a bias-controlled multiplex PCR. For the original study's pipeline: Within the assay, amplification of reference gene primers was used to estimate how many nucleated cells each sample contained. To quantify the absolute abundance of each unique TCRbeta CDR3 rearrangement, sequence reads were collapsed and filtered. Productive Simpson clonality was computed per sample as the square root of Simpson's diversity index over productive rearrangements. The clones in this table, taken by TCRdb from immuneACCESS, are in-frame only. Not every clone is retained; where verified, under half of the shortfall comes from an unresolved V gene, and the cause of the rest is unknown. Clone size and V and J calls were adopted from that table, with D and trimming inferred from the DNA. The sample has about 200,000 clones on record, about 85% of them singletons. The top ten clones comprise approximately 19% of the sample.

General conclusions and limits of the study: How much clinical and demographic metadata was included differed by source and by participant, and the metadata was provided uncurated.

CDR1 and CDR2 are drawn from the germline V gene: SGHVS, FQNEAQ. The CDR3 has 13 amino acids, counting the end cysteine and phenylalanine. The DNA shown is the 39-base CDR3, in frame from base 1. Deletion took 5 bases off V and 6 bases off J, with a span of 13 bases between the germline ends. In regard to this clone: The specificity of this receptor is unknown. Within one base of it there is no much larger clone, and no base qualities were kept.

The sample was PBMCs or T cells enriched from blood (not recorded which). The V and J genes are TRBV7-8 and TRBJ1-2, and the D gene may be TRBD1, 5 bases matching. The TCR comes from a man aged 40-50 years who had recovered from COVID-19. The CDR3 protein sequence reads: CASSVSGFDGYTF. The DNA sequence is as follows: TGTGCCAGCAGCGTATCAGGGTTTGATGGCTACACCTTC.